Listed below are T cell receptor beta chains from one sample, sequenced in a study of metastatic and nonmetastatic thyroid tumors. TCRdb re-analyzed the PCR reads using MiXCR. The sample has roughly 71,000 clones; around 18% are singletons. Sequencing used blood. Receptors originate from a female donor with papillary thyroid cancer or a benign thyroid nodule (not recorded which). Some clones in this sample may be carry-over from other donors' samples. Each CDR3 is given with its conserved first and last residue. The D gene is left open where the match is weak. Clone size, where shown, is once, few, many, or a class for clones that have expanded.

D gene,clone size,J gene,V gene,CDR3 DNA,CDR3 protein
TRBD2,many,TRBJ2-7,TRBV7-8,TGTGCCAGCAGCTTAGGGAGCGGGGGGATCTACGAGCAGTACTTC,CASSLGSGGIYEQYF
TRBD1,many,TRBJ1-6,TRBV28,TGTGCCAGCACCTTGACAGGGATCTCACCCCTCCACTTT,CASTLTGISPLHF
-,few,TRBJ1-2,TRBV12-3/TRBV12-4,TGTGCCAGCAGCCCCGGGGGGGCCGTCTATGGCTACACCTTC,CASSPGGAVYGYTF
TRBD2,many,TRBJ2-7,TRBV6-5,TGTGCCAGCAGTTACTCCGGACTAGCGGGAGGGGGCGAGCAGTACTTC,CASSYSGLAGGGEQYF
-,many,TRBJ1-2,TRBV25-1,TGTGCCAGCCGGGGGTCTCAATATGGCTACACCTTC,CASRGSQYGYTF
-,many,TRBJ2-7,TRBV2,TGTGCCAGCAGCCCTACCGGTGTGGTGTACGAGCAGTACTTC,CASSPTGVVYEQYF
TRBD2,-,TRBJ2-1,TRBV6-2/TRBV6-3,TGTGCCAGCAGTTACCCAGCGGGAGGGCCCAATGAGCAGTTCTTC,CASSYPAGGPNEQFF
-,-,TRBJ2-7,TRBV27,TGTGCCAGCCGGTTAAGCCCTGACACCTACGAGCAGTACTTC,CASRLSPDTYEQYF
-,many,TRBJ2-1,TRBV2,TGTGCCAGCATCGGTTCGGAGCAGTTCTTC,CASIGSEQFF
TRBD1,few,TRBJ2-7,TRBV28,TGTGCCAGCAGAACAGGACAGGCAGGCACCTACGAGCAGTACTTC,CASRTGQAGTYEQYF
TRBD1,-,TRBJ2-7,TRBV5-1,TGCGCCAGCAGCTTGGACAGGGGCTACGAGCAGTACTTC,CASSLDRGYEQYF
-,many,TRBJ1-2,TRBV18,TGTGCCAGCTCATCGGGACCGCAACCCTACACCTTC,CASSSGPQPYTF
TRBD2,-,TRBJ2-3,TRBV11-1,TGTGCCAGCAGCTTATCGGTGGCTAGCGGGGGGGCCTCCGATACGCAGTATTTT,CASSLSVASGGASDTQYF
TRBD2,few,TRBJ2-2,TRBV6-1,TGTGCCAGCACTGCGGGGGGTATAAACACCGGGGAGCTGTTTTTT,CASTAGGINTGELFF
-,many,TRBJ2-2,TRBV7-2,TGTGCCAGCAGCTTAAGCGCCAGTAGGTTAGGAACCGGGGAGCTGTTTTTT,CASSLSASRLGTGELFF
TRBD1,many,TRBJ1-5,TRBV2,TGTGCCAGCAAGAGGGGACAGAGCAATCAGCCCCAGCATTTT,CASKRGQSNQPQHF
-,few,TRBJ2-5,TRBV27,TGTGCCAGCAGTTTATCGATCGGAGCAGACACCCAGTACTTC,CASSLSIGADTQYF
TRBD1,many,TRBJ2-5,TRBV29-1,TGCAGCGTTGGACAGGGAGTTGGCCAAGAGACCCAGTACTTC,CSVGQGVGQETQYF
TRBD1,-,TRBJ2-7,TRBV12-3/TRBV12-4,TGTGCCAGCAGTGGCCCAGGGGGCGGGGACGAGCAGTACTTC,CASSGPGGGDEQYF
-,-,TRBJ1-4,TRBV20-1,TGCAGTGCTAGGGGCCCGGAGTGGCTGTTTTTT,CSARGPEWLFF
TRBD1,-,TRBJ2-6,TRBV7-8,TGTGCCAGCAGCTTATGGGACAGGGGAGCCTCTGGGGCCAACGTCCTGACTTTC,CASSLWDRGASGANVLTF
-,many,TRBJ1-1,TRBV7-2,TGTGCCAGCGGCTTAGCTTTCCAGGGAGGAAACACTGAAGCTTTCTTT,CASGLAFQGGNTEAFF
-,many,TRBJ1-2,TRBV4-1,TGCGCCAGCAGCCAAAATCAGGCAGATACCTCTAACTATGGCTACACCTTC,CASSQNQADTSNYGYTF
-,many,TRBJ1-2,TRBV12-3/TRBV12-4,TGTGCCAGCAGTTTAGCAGGGTATGGCTACACCTTC,CASSLAGYGYTF
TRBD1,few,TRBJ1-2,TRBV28,TGTGCCAGCAGTTTAGAGGGTGCAGGGGGACGTGGCTACACCTTC,CASSLEGAGGRGYTF
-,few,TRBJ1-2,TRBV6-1,TGTGCCAGCAGCCCATCGACAACCCACTATGGCTACACCTTC,CASSPSTTHYGYTF
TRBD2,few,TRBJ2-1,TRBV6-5,TGTGCCAGCAGTTACAGACTAGCGGGAGCCCTATTCTCCTACAATGAGCAGTTCTTC,CASSYRLAGALFSYNEQFF
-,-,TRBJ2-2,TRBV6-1,TGTGCCACACAGGGTTACACCGGGGAGCTGTTTTTT,CATQGYTGELFF
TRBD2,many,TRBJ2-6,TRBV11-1,TGTGCCAGCAGCCCTAGCGGGGCCTTCTCTGGGGCCAACGTCCTGACTTTC,CASSPSGAFSGANVLTF
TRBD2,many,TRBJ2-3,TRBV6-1,TGTGCCAGACTTTCGATTAGCGGGACCCGGACAGATACGCAGTATTTT,CARLSISGTRTDTQYF
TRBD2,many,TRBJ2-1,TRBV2,TGTGCCAGCAGTGACCTTGGCGGGAGGGCCATCAATGAGCAGTTCTTC,CASSDLGGRAINEQFF
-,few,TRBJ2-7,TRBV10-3,TGTGCCATCAGTGAAAGGAGCTCCTACGAGCAGTACTTC,CAISERSSYEQYF
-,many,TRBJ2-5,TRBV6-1,TGTGCCAGCAGCCCCAACAGGTACCGAGGAGAGACCCAGTACTTC,CASSPNRYRGETQYF